The present entry profiles one TCR beta chain with its context. The antigen is not known. These data come from a study of blood T cells in healthy people across ages. V lost 6 bases and J 2 bases, leaving 11 bases between the germline ends. CDR3 length: 12 amino acids. Germline assignment: CDR1 DFQATT and CDR2 SNEGSKA (reference sequence). No fewer than 5.5 micrograms of total RNA were isolated from every sample. Primers used in a second PCR of roughly 7 to 12 cycles were a sample-barcoded 5' primer and a J-beta primer mix. TCRdb processed the 5' RACE reads anew with MiXCR; each CDR3 protein has one entry. The sample holds hundreds of thousands of distinct CDR3 sequences; about 61% are singletons and the top ten take 20% to 30%. Overall study results and limits: Naive T cell percentage and TCR beta diversity correlated strongly.

This chain joins TRBV20-1 and TRBJ2-7, with D tentatively TRBD1 (5 bases). What was sequenced was blood. The sequence was obtained from a man aged 40-49 years in good health. CDR3 sequence reads: CSAQGSPYEQYF. CDR3 coding DNA: TGCAGTGCCCAGGGTTCCCCCTACGAGCAGTACTTC.